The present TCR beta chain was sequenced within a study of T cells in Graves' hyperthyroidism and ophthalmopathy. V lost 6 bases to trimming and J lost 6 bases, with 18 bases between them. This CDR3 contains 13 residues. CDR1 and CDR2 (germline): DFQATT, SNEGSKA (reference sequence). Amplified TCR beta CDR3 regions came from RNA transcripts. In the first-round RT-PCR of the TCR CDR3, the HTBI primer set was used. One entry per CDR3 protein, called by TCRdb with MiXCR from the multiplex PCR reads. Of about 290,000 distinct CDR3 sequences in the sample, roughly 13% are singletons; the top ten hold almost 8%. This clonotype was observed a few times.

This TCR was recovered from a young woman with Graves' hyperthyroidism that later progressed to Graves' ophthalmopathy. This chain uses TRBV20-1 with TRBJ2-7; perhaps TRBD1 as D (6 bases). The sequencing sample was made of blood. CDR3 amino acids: CSATPDRLLEQYF. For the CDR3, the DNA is TGCAGTGCCACCCCGGACAGACTGCTCGAGCAGTACTTC.